The 27 T cell receptor beta chains in this list originate from one sample, sequenced in a study of T cells in Graves' hyperthyroidism and ophthalmopathy. RNA transcripts were the template for amplifying TCR beta CDR3 regions. When the TCR CDR3 underwent first-round RT-PCR, the HTBI primer set was used. TCRdb redid the calling of the multiplex PCR reads with MiXCR, one entry per CDR3 protein. The table lists around 250,000 distinct CDR3 sequences, roughly 14% of them singletons. The sample consisted of blood. These receptors originate from a woman aged 40 to 50 with Graves' hyperthyroidism that later progressed to Graves' ophthalmopathy.

In its sample, this clonotype was seen many times. The gene calls are TRBV6-1 and TRBJ2-7; possible D gene TRBD2, 6 bases. Germline CDR1 and CDR2: MNHNS and SASEGT. The CDR3 totals 14 residues. The V end lost 5 bases, the J end lost 7 bases, and 18 bases lay between the germline ends. The CDR3 DNA reads TGTGCCAGCAGTAACCACCGGGACTCCCTGGAGCAGTACTTC. Amino acid sequence: CASSNHRDSLEQYF.

The V and J genes are TRBV4-2 and TRBJ2-5; 7 bases are a match to TRBD2. This CDR3 is built from 16 residues. The junction had 9 bases not matched to a gene; V was cut back by 1 base and J by 4 bases. Germline V gene data show CDR1 as LGHNA and CDR2 as YNFKEQ. CDR3 residues: CASSQGSGTDTETQYF. In nucleotides, the CDR3 is TGTGCCAGCAGCCAAGGGAGCGGGACCGATACAGAGACCCAGTACTTC.

This clonotype was observed a few times. CDR3 amino acids: CASRSGRREETQYF. CDR3 DNA: TGTGCCAGTAGAAGCGGGAGGCGAGAGGAGACCCAGTACTTC. The chain joins TRBV19 to TRBJ2-5; the match to TRBD2 covers 9 bases. V lost 6 bases, J lost 5 bases, and 7 bases stayed unmatched. The CDR3 contains 14 residues. The germline CDR1 and CDR2 sequences are LNHDA and SQIVND (reference sequence).

In its sample, this clonotype was seen many times. This rearrangement joins TRBV6-2 or TRBV6-3 to TRBJ2-7; D remains unclear. CDR3 length: 12 amino acids. Germline values: CDR1 MNHEY, CDR2 SVGEGT. V lost 2 bases to trimming and J lost 3 bases, with 5 bases between them. In nucleotides, the CDR3 is TGTGCCAGCAGTTACGTGCACTACGAGCAGTACTTC. Residues: CASSYVHYEQYF.

This clonotype was counted at least ten times. The rearrangement links TRBV28 to TRBJ2-3; weak D call: TRBD1 (5 bases). Germline V CDR1 and CDR2: MDHEN, SYDVKM. The V and J ends lost 7 bases and 4 bases respectively, with 18 bases between them. CDR3 length equals 15 residues. CDR3 in amino acids: CASIRQRPEADTQYF. The CDR3 DNA is TGTGCCAGCATCCGACAGCGCCCCGAGGCAGATACGCAGTATTTT.

V gene TRBV6-2 or TRBV6-3 combines with J gene TRBJ2-3, with D uncertain. CDR1 and CDR2 from the germline V gene are MNHEY and SVGEGT. The CDR3 covers 13 residues. The ends were cut back, 2 bases at V and 5 bases at J, with 8 bases in the middle. The CDR3 region is CASSYLGQDTQYF. CDR3 coding DNA: TGTGCCAGCAGTTACCTAGGCCAAGATACGCAGTATTTT.

Many counts were recorded for this clonotype. The rearrangement uses TRBV20-1 and TRBJ2-1; 9 nucleotides align to TRBD2. The V gene's germline CDR1 is DFQATT and CDR2 SNEGSKA (reference sequence). V lost 6 bases, J lost 5 bases, and 14 bases stayed unmatched. The CDR3 has 16 amino acids. CDR3 nucleotides: TGCAGTGCCCAGACAGGGAGGCTAGCGGGAAACAATGAGCAGTTCTTC. It yields the protein CSAQTGRLAGNNEQFF.

This clonotype was seen a handful of times. CDR3 sequence: CASGTGVETDTQYF. The CDR3 bases are TGCGCCAGTGGGACAGGGGTCGAAACAGATACGCAGTATTTT. V and J are TRBV10-1 and TRBJ2-3, with 10 bases identical to TRBD1. Germline-derived CDR1 and CDR2 are WNHNN and SYGVQD (reference sequence). CDR3 length: 14 amino acids. The V segment lost 9 bases and the J segment 3 bases; nucleotides outside the gene matches: 6.

This clonotype was seen ten or more times. V usage is TRBV2 and J usage is TRBJ2-7; possible D gene TRBD1, 6 bases. V gave up 4 bases and J gave up 5 bases, with 12 bases separating them. Germline CDR1 is SNHLY and CDR2 is FYNNEI. This CDR3 is built from 13 residues. This chain's CDR3 is CASSVARGDEQYF. For the CDR3, the DNA is TGTGCCAGCAGTGTCGCCAGGGGCGACGAGCAGTACTTC.

This clonotype was found many times. The genes are TRBV3-1 and TRBJ2-7, with D unclear. The CDR3 extends over 13 amino acids. V was clipped by 1 base and J by 2 bases, with 6 bases between them. Germline CDR1 is LGHDT and CDR2 is YNNKEL (reference sequence). This CDR3 is CASSQAGPYEQYF. CDR3 in DNA: TGTGCCAGCAGCCAAGCAGGACCCTACGAGCAGTACTTC.

This chain connects TRBV12-3 or TRBV12-4 to TRBJ2-2; 11 nucleotides align to TRBD2. This CDR3 is 16 amino acids long. The V and J ends lost 1 base and 7 bases, in that order; junction bases with no gene match: 5. The CDR3 region has the DNA TGTGCCAGCAGTTTAGAAACTAGCGGGGGCCACGGGGAGCTGTTTTTT. It translates to CASSLETSGGHGELFF.

This clonotype has a count of ten or more. The chain joins TRBV7-9 to TRBJ2-7; 10 bases align to TRBD2. CDR1 SEHNR and CDR2 FQNEAQ come from the germline V gene (reference sequence). With 1 base clipped from V and 6 bases from J, the junction kept 3 bases outside the gene matches. This CDR3 region has 14 residues. The CDR3 DNA follows: TGTGCCAGCAGCTTAGTGCTAGCGGGGGCCGAGCAGTACTTC. It encodes CASSLVLAGAEQYF.

This clonotype was found many times. This chain links TRBV7-9 with TRBJ2-7; D not certain. Germline CDR1 and CDR2: SEHNR and FQNEAQ (reference sequence). Trimming cost V 5 bases and J 2 bases, with 13 bases left between them. The CDR3 length is 14 residues. This chain's CDR3 is CASSHMTVTYEQYF. The DNA for the CDR3 is TGTGCCAGCAGCCATATGACGGTGACCTACGAGCAGTACTTC.

Only a few counts were recorded for this clonotype. One base away lies a much larger clone, so this may be a sequencing read error. The gene calls are TRBV19 and TRBJ2-5, with D possibly matching TRBD1 (6 bases). This CDR3 is built from 16 residues. Per germline, CDR1 LNHDA and CDR2 SQIVND (reference sequence). In nucleotides, the CDR3 is TGTACCAGTAGTGGACAGTGGACCAAGAGCCAAGAGACCCAGTACTTC. It encodes CTSSGQWTKSQETQYF. The variable domain in full, completed from reference TRBV19 and TRBJ2-5, reads DGGITQSPKYLFRKEGQNVTLSCEQNLNHDAMYWYRQDPGQGLRLIYYSQIVNDFQKGDIAEGYSVSREKKESFPLTVTSAQKNPTAFYLCTSSGQWTKSQETQYFGPGTRLLVL.

This clonotype was counted a few times. This chain uses TRBV20-1 with TRBJ2-1, with D possibly TRBD2 on 6 matching bases. This CDR3 contains 11 residues. V was trimmed by 1 base and J by 14 bases, leaving 12 bases between them. CDR1 and CDR2 (germline): DFQATT, SNEGSKA (reference sequence). This CDR3 is CSARASGVEFF. CDR3 in DNA: TGCAGTGCTAGAGCTTCGGGAGTAGAGTTCTTC.

This clonotype occurred many times. The rearrangement joins TRBV28 to TRBJ2-5; D remains unclear. Germline assignment: CDR1 MDHEN and CDR2 SYDVKM. The V end lost 5 bases, the J end lost 7 bases, and 17 bases lay between the germline ends. The CDR3 extends over 14 amino acids. CDR3 DNA sequence: TGTGCCAGCAGTCCCATTGGTCCCTGGGGGACCCAGTACTTC. This encodes CASSPIGPWGTQYF.

The CDR3 DNA sequence: TGCAGCGTTGCCGCGACTAGCGGTGGGGCAGATACGCAGTATTTT. Amino acids: CSVAATSGGADTQYF. V usage is TRBV29-1 and J usage is TRBJ2-3; 9 nucleotides align to TRBD2. V gave up 4 bases and J gave up 4 bases; unmatched junction bases: 9. The germline gives CDR1 SQVTM, CDR2 ANQGSEA. The CDR3 extends over 15 amino acids.

The V call is TRBV28, the J call TRBJ1-5; 7 nucleotides agree with TRBD1. Germline CDR1 MDHEN, CDR2 SYDVKM. The CDR3 totals 16 residues. The trim removed 5 bases at V and 6 bases at J, leaving 13 bases unmatched. The CDR3 sequence: CASSPRQGNIGQPQHF. The CDR3 DNA reads TGTGCCAGCAGTCCGCGACAGGGAAATATCGGTCAGCCCCAGCATTTT.

This clonotype was seen many times. The chain combines TRBV12-3 or TRBV12-4 with TRBJ2-6, with D possibly being TRBD1 (6 bases). The CDR3 covers 17 residues. V gave up 1 base and J gave up 4 bases, with 14 bases separating them. The CDR3, as DNA: TGTGCCAGCAGTTTAGGACAGGTGGGGCGGGGGGCCAACGTCCTGACTTTC. Its protein product is CASSLGQVGRGANVLTF.

This clonotype has a count of ten or more. The V and J genes are TRBV12-3 or TRBV12-4 and TRBJ1-5; the match to TRBD1 covers 8 bases. This CDR3 spans 14 amino acids. J gave up 7 bases and V 7 bases, and 9 bases lay outside the gene matches. The DNA of the CDR3 is TGTGCCAGCACTACGGACAGGGAGGGCCAGCCCCAGCATTTT. Its protein product is CASTTDREGQPQHF.

The genes are TRBV6-5 and TRBJ1-1, with no clear D. Germline assignment: CDR1 MNHEY and CDR2 SVGAGI. The V and J ends lost 0 bases and 1 base respectively, with 9 bases between them. The length of the CDR3 is 15 residues. The chain's CDR3 is CASSYSNRRNTEAFF. DNA of the CDR3: TGTGCCAGCAGTTACTCGAATAGGAGGAACACTGAAGCTTTCTTT.

This clonotype was recorded at least ten times. This rearrangement joins TRBV7-2 to TRBJ2-5; 7 nucleotides align to TRBD2. From germline, CDR1 is SGHTA and CDR2 FQGNSA. This CDR3 has 16 residues. The junction had 12 bases not matched to a gene; V was cut back by 3 bases and J by 5 bases. As DNA, the CDR3 is TGTGCCAGCAGCTTCACCTGGAGGGGAGGGACGGAGACCCAGTACTTC. This sequence encodes CASSFTWRGGTETQYF.

This clonotype has a handful of counts. V usage is TRBV9 and J usage is TRBJ2-1; tentatively, D is TRBD2 (5 bases). The V gene's germline CDR1 is SGDLS and CDR2 YYNGEE. The CDR3 sequence is 15 residues long. V lost 0 bases, J lost 7 bases, and 14 bases lay in between. This CDR3 is CASSVVASRGNEQFF. The CDR3 coding sequence is TGTGCCAGCAGCGTAGTAGCTAGCCGGGGAAATGAGCAGTTCTTC.

V is TRBV6-6 and J is TRBJ2-7; maybe TRBD1 (5 bases). Trimming shortened V by 2 bases and J by 5 bases, and 7 bases separated the two germline ends. CDR1 MNHNY and CDR2 SVGAGI come from the germline V gene (reference sequence). This CDR3 has 12 amino acids. The CDR3 bases are TGTGCCAGCAGTTACCAGGGAAACGAGCAGTACTTC. This codes for CASSYQGNEQYF.

This clonotype occurred many times. This chain uses TRBV6-1 with TRBJ1-6; TRBD1 matches 7 bases. Losses at the gene ends were 7 bases for V and 4 bases for J; bases not matched to a gene: 7. Germline-derived CDR1 and CDR2 are MNHNS and SASEGT. The CDR3 sequence is 15 residues long. The chain's CDR3 is CASTDDRVYNSPLHF. CDR3 in DNA: TGTGCCAGCACCGACGACAGGGTATATAATTCACCCCTCCACTTT.

This clonotype was detected ten times or more. The chain couples TRBV5-6 to TRBJ2-5; D is possibly TRBD2 (5 bases). The V end was cut by 0 bases, the J end by 5 bases, with 8 bases between. This CDR3 is built from 13 residues. CDR1 SGHDT and CDR2 YYEEEE come from the germline V gene. CDR3 protein: CASSLVSGETQYF. CDR3 nucleotide sequence: TGTGCCAGCAGCTTGGTTTCGGGGGAGACCCAGTACTTC.

This clonotype was counted a few times. The chain links TRBV24-1 to TRBJ2-2; D call uncertain. Looked up from germline, CDR1 is KGHDR and CDR2 is SFDVKD. V was cut by 1 base and J by 4 bases, with 12 bases left in between. The CDR3 is 16 residues long. The CDR3 sequence is CATSDFKGLTTGELFF. The CDR3 region has the DNA TGTGCCACCAGTGATTTTAAAGGGTTGACCACCGGGGAGCTGTTTTTT.